Listed below are T cell receptor beta chains from one sample, sequenced in a study of blood T cell repertoires in COVID-19. Generated by immunoSEQ multiplex PCR, the TCRdb table keeps only in-frame clones and is missing some. The repertoire holds over 450,000 clones, with roughly nine tenths as singletons. Input material: peripheral blood. The source is a man in his late teens or twenties with COVID-19, enrolled during active disease. Each CDR3 is given with its conserved first and last residue. D genes are given only for firm matches. Clone size is given for some rows only: seen once, a few or many times, or a class if the clone is expanded.

TRBJ2-7 TRBV3-1/TRBV3-2 - TRBD2 TGTGCCAGCAGCCATCGGGACTACTCCTACGAGCAGTACTTC CASSHRDYSYEQYF
TRBJ2-7 TRBV6-5 many - TGTGCCAGCAGTTACCGTCCTTTAGCGGTCGAGCAGTACTTC CASSYRPLAVEQYF
TRBJ2-7 TRBV6-5 - TRBD1 TGTGCCAGCAGTTACTCAGACAGGGCCTACGAGCAGTACTTC CASSYSDRAYEQYF
TRBJ2-7 TRBV18 - - TGTGCCAGCTCACCAGGCAGTCTCTCCTACGAGCAGTACTTC CASSPGSLSYEQYF
TRBJ1-5 TRBV4-1 once TRBD1 TGCGCCAGCAGCCAAGTACCGGGACAGGGGATCAATCAGCCCCAGCATTTT CASSQVPGQGINQPQHF
TRBJ1-3 TRBV4-1 - - TGCGCCAGCAGCCAAGTGCACACCTCTGGAAACACCATATATTTT CASSQVHTSGNTIYF
TRBJ2-7 TRBV27 - TRBD2 TGTGCCAGCAGTTTTAGGACTAGCGGGACCTACGAGCAGTACTTC CASSFRTSGTYEQYF
TRBJ1-3 TRBV6-6 few TRBD1 TGTGCCAGCAGCCCCGGACAGGGTCTCTCTGGAAACACCATATATTTT CASSPGQGLSGNTIYF
TRBJ1-5 TRBV7-3 - TRBD1 TGTGCCAGCAGCCTAGACAGGGATCAGCCCCAGCATTTT CASSLDRDQPQHF
TRBJ1-1 TRBV5-1 - - TGCGCCAGCTCCCCAGGTAACACTGAAGCTTTCTTT CASSPGNTEAFF
TRBJ1-2 TRBV5-4 - TRBD1 TGTGCCAGCAGCCCTAGCCCCGGGACAGGTGACTATGGCTACACCTTC CASSPSPGTGDYGYTF
TRBJ2-1 TRBV6-4 - - TGTGCCAGCAGTGATAGGCTAGTAGTTACAAGCTCCTACAATGAGCAGTTCTTC CASSDRLVVTSSYNEQFF
TRBJ2-2 TRBV2 - - TGTGCCAGCACCGGCGGGGAGCTGTTTTTT CASTGGELFF
TRBJ2-3 TRBV5-4 few TRBD1 TGTGCCAGCAGCTCTGGACAGGGGACAGATACGCAGTATTTT CASSSGQGTDTQYF
TRBJ2-1 TRBV7-7 - - TGTGCCAGCAGCCCCAGGGTTGTTGATGAGCAGTTCTTC CASSPRVVDEQFF
TRBJ2-7 TRBV2 few TRBD2 TGTGCCAGCAGGGTCGGGGGGGGCTCCTCCCACGAGCAGTACTTC CASRVGGGSSHEQYF
TRBJ2-2 TRBV3-1/TRBV3-2 - TRBD2 TGTGCCAGCAGCCTTGTTTATAGCGGGGGGGCCGGGGAGCTGTTTTTT CASSLVYSGGAGELFF
TRBJ1-6 TRBV6-5 - - TGTGCCAGCAGAACAGGCTATAATTCACCCCTCCACTTT CASRTGYNSPLHF
TRBJ1-4 TRBV18 - - TGTGCCAGCTCACGTCCGGTTGATGAAAAACTGTTTTTT CASSRPVDEKLFF
TRBJ2-7 TRBV5-1 few - TGCGCCAGCAGCGTGGACAGCCCCTACGAGCAGTACTTC CASSVDSPYEQYF
TRBJ1-5 TRBV27 - TRBD1 TGTGCCAGCAGTTTTCAGGGGGCAAATCAGCCCCAGCATTTT CASSFQGANQPQHF
TRBJ2-3 TRBV6-5 - - TGTGCCAGCAGTTACTCTATCGCAGATACGCAGTATTTT CASSYSIADTQYF
TRBJ2-2 TRBV5-1 once TRBD2 TGCGCCAGCAAATTGTCAGCGGGGGGGCCAGAGGAGCTGTTTTTT CASKLSAGGPEELFF
TRBJ2-3 TRBV7-9 - TRBD2 TGTGCCAGCAGCGGCCAAAAGCGGGGGAGCACAGATACGCAGTATTTT CASSGQKRGSTDTQYF
TRBJ2-1 TRBV6-5 - TRBD1 TGTGCCAGCAGTTACGACAGGGTCTCCTACAATGAGCAGTTCTTC CASSYDRVSYNEQFF
TRBJ1-5 TRBV12-5 - - TGTGCTAGTGGTTGGATACAGGGCGTCAATCAGCCCCAGCATTTT CASGWIQGVNQPQHF
TRBJ2-2 TRBV9 - TRBD2 TGTGCCAGCAGCGTAGGGACTAGCGGGAGCACCGGGGAGCTGTTTTTT CASSVGTSGSTGELFF
TRBJ2-5 TRBV12-5 - - TGTGCTAGTGGTTTGGTTGGCGCTACGAGAGGCCAGTACTTC CASGLVGATRGQYF
TRBJ1-1 TRBV18 - - TGTGCCAGCTCACCGAGGGACACTGAAGCTTTCTTT CASSPRDTEAFF
TRBJ2-1 TRBV7-3 - TRBD2 TGTGCCAGCAGCTTAATGACGGGACTAGCGAGCAATGAGCAGTTCTTC CASSLMTGLASNEQFF
TRBJ2-7 TRBV13 - - TGTGCCAGCAGCTTAAGGCAGGGGCACAACGAGCAGTACTTC CASSLRQGHNEQYF
TRBJ1-1 TRBV7-2 - TRBD1 TGTGCCAGCAGAGCCAGAACAGGGGGTTGGGGCATGAACACTGAAGCTTTCTTT CASRARTGGWGMNTEAFF
TRBJ2-5 TRBV10-3 - - TGTGCCATCAGTGAGTCGGGGTCGGCAGGGGAGACCCAGTACTTC CAISESGSAGETQYF
TRBJ2-7 TRBV19 - TRBD2 TGTGCCAGTAGTATAGCCTGGACTAGCGGGACGACCTACGAGCAGTACTTC CASSIAWTSGTTYEQYF
TRBJ2-5 TRBV6-5 many - TGTGCCAGCAGGGAGGGGGGGGCACCCAGGGCGACCCAGTACTTC CASREGGAPRATQYF
TRBJ2-3 TRBV4-1 - TRBD2 TGCGCCAGCAGCCAAACCCCACCCGCGGGAGGGAACACAGATACGCAGTATTTT CASSQTPPAGGNTDTQYF
TRBJ1-2 TRBV24-1 - TRBD1 TGTGCCACCAGTGGTCGAGCAGGGGGCGCTGGGGACTATGGCTACACCTTC CATSGRAGGAGDYGYTF
TRBJ1-1 TRBV5-1 - - TGCGCCAGCAGCTTGGAACAGGGCATGAACACTGAAGCTTTCTTT CASSLEQGMNTEAFF
TRBJ1-1 TRBV5-8 - - TGTGCCAGCAGCTGGACAGTCCGGAACACTGAAGCTTTCTTT CASSWTVRNTEAFF
TRBJ1-2 TRBV3-1/TRBV3-2 - - TGTGCCAGCAGCCCTCGGACAGAAAGGACGCCTGGCTACACCTTC CASSPRTERTPGYTF
TRBJ1-2 TRBV2 - TRBD1 TGTGCCAGCAGAACGAGGACAGGGAACTATGGCTACACCTTC CASRTRTGNYGYTF